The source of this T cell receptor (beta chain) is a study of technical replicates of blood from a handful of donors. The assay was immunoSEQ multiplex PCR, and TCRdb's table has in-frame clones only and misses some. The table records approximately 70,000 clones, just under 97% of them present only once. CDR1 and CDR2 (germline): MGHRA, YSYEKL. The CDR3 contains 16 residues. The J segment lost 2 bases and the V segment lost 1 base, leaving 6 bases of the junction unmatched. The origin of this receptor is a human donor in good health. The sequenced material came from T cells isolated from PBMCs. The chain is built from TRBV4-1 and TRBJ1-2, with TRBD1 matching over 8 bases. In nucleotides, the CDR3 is TGCGCCAGCAGCCAAGGGAGGACAGGGAGAAACTATGGCTACACCTTC. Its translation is CASSQGRTGRNYGYTF.